What follows is one T cell receptor (beta chain) and its context. This specimen belongs to a study of blood T cell repertoires in COVID-19. Participant ages covered roughly 18 to 89 years across 24 US areas. Participants reported their clinical history, and cohort assignment relied on those reports. The CDR3 covers 12 residues. V shed 4 bases, J shed 7 bases, and the junction held 6 bases outside the gene matches. The germline CDR1 and CDR2 sequences are GTSNPN and SVGIG (reference sequence). Authors' methods: Amplification with reference gene primers provided the estimates of nucleated cell counts. The assay was immunoSEQ multiplex PCR, and TCRdb's table has in-frame clones only and misses some. V and J calls and clone size are given by that table; D and trimming were obtained from the DNA. The repertoire has approximately 200,000 clones, around 82% of them found once; the top ten carry 6.5% to 9%.

This rearrangement joins TRBV30 to TRBJ1-2; TRBD1 matches 7 bases. Specimen: PBMCs or T cells enriched from blood (not recorded which). The sequence was collected from a woman between 40 and 55 years old with acute COVID-19. The CDR3 reads CAWIQQGSGYTF. CDR3 DNA sequence: TGTGCCTGGATTCAACAGGGGTCTGGCTACACCTTC.